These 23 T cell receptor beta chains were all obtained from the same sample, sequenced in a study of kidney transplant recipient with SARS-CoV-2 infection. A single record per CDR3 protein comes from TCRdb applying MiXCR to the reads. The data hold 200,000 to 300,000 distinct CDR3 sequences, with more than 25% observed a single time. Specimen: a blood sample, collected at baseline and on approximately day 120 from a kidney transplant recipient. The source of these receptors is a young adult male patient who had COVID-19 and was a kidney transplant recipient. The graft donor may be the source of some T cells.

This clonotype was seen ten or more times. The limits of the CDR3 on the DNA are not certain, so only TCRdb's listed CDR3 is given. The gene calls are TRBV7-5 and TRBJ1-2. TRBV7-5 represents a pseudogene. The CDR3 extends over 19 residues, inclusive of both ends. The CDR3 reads CISVPEGEVEVGKTYGYTF.

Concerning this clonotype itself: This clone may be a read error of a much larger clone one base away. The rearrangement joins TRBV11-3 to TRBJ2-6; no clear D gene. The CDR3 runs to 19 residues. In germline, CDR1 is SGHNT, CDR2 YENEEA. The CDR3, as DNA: TGTGCCAGCAGCTTCCGGAGCCGATCTCGACAAAGTCGGGCCAACATCCTGACTTTC. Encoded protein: CASSFRSRSRQSRANILTF.

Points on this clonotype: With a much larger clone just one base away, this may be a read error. This chain's CDR3 is CASSSTSGREETRYF. In DNA form, the CDR3 reads TGTGCCAGCAGTTCTACTAGCGGGAGGGAAGAGACCCGGTACTTC. The rearrangement links TRBV27 to TRBJ2-5, with 13 bases lining up with TRBD2. The CDR3 totals 15 residues. The V gene's germline CDR1 is MNHEY and CDR2 SMNVEV (reference sequence).

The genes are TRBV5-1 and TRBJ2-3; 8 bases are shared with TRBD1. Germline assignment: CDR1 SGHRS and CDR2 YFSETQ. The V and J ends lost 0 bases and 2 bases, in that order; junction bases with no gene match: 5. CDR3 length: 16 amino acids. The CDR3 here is CASSLVPGQVTDTQYF. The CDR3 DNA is TGCGCCAGCAGCTTGGTCCCGGGACAGGTCACAGATACGCAGTATTTT.

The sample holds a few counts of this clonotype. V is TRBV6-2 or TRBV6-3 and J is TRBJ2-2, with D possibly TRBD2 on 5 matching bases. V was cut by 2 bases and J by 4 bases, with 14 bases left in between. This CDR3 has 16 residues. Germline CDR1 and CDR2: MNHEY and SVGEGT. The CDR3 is CASSYRTLAGTGELFF. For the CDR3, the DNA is TGTGCCAGCAGTTACCGGACTCTGGCGGGCACCGGGGAGCTGTTTTTT.

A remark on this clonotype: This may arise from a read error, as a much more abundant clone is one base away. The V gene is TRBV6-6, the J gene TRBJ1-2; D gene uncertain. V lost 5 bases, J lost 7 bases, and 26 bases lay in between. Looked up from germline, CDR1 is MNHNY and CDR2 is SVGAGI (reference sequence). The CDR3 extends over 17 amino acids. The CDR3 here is CASSMGGGGRKTCGYTF. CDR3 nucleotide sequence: TGTGCCAGCAGTATGGGTGGAGGTGGGAGAAAGACCTGTGGCTACACCTTC.

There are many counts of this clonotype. CDR3 in amino acids: CASSAGASARKTYGYTF. Written as DNA, the CDR3 is TGTGCCAGCAGCGCTGGGGCTTCAGCTCGAAAGACCTATGGCTACACCTTC. This chain links TRBV7-4 with TRBJ1-2; TRBD1 might be the D (5 bases). The germline V gene has CDR1 SGHVT and CDR2 SQSDAQ. CDR3 size: 17 residues. V was clipped by 5 bases and J by 4 bases, with 23 bases between them.

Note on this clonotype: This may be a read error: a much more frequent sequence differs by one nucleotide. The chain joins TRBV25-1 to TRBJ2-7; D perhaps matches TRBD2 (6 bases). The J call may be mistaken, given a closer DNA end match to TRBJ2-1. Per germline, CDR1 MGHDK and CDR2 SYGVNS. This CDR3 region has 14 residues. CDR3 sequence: CASSVASVIHEQFF. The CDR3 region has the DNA TGTGCCAGCAGTGTAGCTAGCGTCATCCACGAGCAGTTCTTC.

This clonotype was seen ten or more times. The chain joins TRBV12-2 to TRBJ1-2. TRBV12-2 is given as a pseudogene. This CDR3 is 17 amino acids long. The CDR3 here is CASRYHKTPRKTYGYTF. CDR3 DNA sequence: TGTGCAAGTCGCTACCACAAGACTCCACGAAAGACCTATGGCTACACCTTC.

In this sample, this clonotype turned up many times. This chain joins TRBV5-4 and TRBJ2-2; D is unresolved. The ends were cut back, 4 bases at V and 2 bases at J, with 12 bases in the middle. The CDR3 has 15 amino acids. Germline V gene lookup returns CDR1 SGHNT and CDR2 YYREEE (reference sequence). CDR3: CASSPDKFNTGELFF. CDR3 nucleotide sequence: TGTGCCAGCAGCCCAGACAAATTTAACACCGGGGAGCTGTTTTTT.

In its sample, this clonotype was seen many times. CDR3 amino acids: CASQSAGGPEDTQYF. The CDR3 nucleotides are TGTGCCAGCCAATCAGCGGGAGGGCCGGAGGATACGCAGTATTTT. The chain is built from TRBV3-2 and TRBJ2-3; no DNA check was done on the table's D call, TRBD2. TRBV3-2 is a documented pseudogene. The length of the CDR3 is 15 residues.

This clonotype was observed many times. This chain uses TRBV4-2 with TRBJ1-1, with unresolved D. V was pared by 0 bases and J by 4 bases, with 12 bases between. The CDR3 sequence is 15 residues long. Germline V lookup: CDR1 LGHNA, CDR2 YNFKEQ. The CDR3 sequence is CASSQDKSRSTEAFF. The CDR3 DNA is TGTGCCAGCAGCCAAGACAAGTCCCGCAGCACTGAAGCTTTCTTT.

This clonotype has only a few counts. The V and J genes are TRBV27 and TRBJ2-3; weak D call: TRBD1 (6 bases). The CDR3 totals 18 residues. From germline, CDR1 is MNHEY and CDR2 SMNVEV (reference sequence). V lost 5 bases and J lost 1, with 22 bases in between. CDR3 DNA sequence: TGTGCCAGCAGTGTAAGGACGAGCCAGGGGCTGGGCACAGATACGCAGTATTTT. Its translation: CASSVRTSQGLGTDTQYF.

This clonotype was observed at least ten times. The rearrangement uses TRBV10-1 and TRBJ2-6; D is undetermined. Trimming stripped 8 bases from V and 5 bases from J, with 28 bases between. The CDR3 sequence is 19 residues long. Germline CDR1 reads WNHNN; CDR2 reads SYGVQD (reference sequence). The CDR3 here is CASQWNQKIAQSRANVLTF. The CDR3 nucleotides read TGCGCCAGCCAGTGGAACCAAAAGATCGCACAAAGTCGGGCCAACGTCCTGACTTTC.

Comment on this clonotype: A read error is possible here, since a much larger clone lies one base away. CDR3 nucleotides: TGTGCCAGCAGTTGGTTCAGCATAGCAGGAAAGACCTATGGCTACACCTTC. It is translated as CASSWFSIAGKTYGYTF. The V and J genes are TRBV12-3 or TRBV12-4 and TRBJ1-2; no definite D call. The length of the CDR3 is 17 residues. Trimming shortened V by 4 bases and J by 4 bases, and 22 bases separated the two germline ends.

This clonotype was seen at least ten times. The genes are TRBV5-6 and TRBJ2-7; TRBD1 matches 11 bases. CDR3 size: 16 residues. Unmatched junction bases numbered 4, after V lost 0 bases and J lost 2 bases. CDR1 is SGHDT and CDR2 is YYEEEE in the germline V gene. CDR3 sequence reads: CASSLAPDRGPYEQYF. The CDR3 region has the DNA TGTGCCAGCAGCTTGGCTCCGGACAGGGGGCCCTACGAGCAGTACTTC.

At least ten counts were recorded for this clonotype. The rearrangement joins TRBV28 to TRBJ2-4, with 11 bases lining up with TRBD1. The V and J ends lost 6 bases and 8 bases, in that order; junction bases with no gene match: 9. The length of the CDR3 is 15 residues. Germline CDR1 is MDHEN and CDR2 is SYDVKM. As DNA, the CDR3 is TGTGCCAGCAGAAGTACCGGGACAGGGGGAGACATTCAGTACTTC. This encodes CASRSTGTGGDIQYF.

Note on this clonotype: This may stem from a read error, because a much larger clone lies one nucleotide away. The DNA for the CDR3 is TGTGCCAGCAGCGGGTCCAGGGACTCTGGGGCCGACGTCCTGACTTTC. Residues: CASSGSRDSGADVLTF. The V gene is TRBV9, the J gene TRBJ2-6, with D maybe TRBD2 (6 bases). Germline V gene data show CDR1 as SGDLS and CDR2 as YYNGEE. This CDR3 contains 16 residues.

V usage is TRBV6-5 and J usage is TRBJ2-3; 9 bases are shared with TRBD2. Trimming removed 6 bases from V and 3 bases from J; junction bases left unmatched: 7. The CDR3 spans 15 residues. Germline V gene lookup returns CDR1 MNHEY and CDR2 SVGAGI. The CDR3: CASSPGLAKTDTQYF. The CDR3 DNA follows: TGTGCCAGCAGCCCCGGACTAGCGAAGACAGATACGCAGTATTTT.

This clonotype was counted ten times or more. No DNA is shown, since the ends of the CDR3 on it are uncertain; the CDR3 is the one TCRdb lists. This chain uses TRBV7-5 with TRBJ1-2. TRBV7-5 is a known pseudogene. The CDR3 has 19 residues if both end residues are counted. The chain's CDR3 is CISVPEVETEVGKTYGYTF.

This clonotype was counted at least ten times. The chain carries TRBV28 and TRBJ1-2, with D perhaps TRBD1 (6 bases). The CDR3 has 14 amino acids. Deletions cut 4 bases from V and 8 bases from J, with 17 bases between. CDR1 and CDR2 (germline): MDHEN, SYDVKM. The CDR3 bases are TGTGCCAGCAGTTACAGATATACCGGGACAGGCTACACCTTC. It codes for CASSYRYTGTGYTF.

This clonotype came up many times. CDR3 amino acids: CASSPGGLPGYNEQFF. CDR3 nucleotides: TGTGCCAGCAGCCCGGGGGGGCTACCTGGATACAATGAGCAGTTCTTC. The chain carries TRBV7-6 and TRBJ2-1; 8 bases are shared with TRBD2. Germline CDR1 is SGHVS and CDR2 is FNYEAQ. V gave up 5 bases and J gave up 4 bases; unmatched junction bases: 10. This CDR3 spans 16 amino acids.

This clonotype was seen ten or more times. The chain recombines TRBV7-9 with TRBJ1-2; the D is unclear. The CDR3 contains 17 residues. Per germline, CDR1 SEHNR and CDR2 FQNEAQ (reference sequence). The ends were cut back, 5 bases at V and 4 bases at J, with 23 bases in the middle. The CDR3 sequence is CASSTGGYHGKTYGYTF. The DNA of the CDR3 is TGTGCCAGCAGCACGGGCGGATACCATGGAAAGACCTATGGCTACACCTTC.